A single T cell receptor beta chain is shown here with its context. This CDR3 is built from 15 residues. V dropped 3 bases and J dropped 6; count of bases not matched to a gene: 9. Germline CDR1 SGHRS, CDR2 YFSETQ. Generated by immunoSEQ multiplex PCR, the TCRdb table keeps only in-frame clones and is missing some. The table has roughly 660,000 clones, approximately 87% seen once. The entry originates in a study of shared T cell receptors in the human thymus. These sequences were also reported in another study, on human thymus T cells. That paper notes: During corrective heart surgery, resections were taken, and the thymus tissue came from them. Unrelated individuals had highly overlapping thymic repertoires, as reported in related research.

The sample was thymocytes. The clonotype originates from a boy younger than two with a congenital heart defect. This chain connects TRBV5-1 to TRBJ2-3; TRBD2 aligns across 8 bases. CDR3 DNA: TGCGCCAGCAGCTCGGGGACTAGAGATTCCGATACGCAGTATTTT. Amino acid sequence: CASSSGTRDSDTQYF.